Reported below is one T cell receptor (beta chain). Mismatch with germline at one junction end may stem from a read error. The data originate from a study of blood T cell repertoires in COVID-19. On the study more broadly: Sites across the United States, Italy and Spain contributed samples from acute and convalescent COVID-19. From T cells, B-cell-depleted T cells, or PBMCs came the material, which was cDNA or gDNA.

CDR1 MNHNS and CDR2 SASEGT come from the germline V gene. This CDR3 region has 16 residues. Authors' methods: Estimation of nucleated cell counts was performed using reference gene primer amplification. Libraries were prepared by immunoSEQ multiplex PCR; TCRdb keeps only in-frame clonotypes and omits some of them. V and J calls and clone size are those listed in that table; D and trimming were worked out from the DNA. Here the sample spans roughly 380,000 clones, approximately 89% being singletons. Sample: peripheral blood. The TCR originated in a woman aged 55-69 years with COVID-19, enrolled during active disease. The J gene is TRBJ2-7, the V gene TRBV6-1; 8 bases agree with TRBD2. Here the CDR3 reads CTSSGQGRGAIHEQYF. In DNA, the CDR3 is TGTACCAGCAGTGGTCAGGGGCGGGGGGCCATCCACGAGCAGTACTTC.